Listed below are T cell receptor beta chains from one sample, sequenced in a study of shared clonotypes between healthy human individuals. Sequenced by immunoSEQ multiplex PCR; TCRdb stores in-frame clones only, minus some. The data hold over a million clones, with approximately 80% observed a single time. Material for sequencing was memory CD4+ T cells from PBMCs. All receptors come from a man in his late teens or twenties in good health. Some clones in this sample may be carry-over from other donors' samples. Each CDR3 is given with its conserved first and last residue. D genes are given only for firm matches. Part of the rows lack a size; the others show once, few, many or a class for expanded clones.

clone_size	v_call	d_call	j_call	cdr3_length	cdr3_nt	cdr3_aa
NA	TRBV28	TRBD2	TRBJ2-5	20	TGTGCCAGCAGTTTTCCGCGACAGGGACTAGCGGGAGGGCGACGAGAGACCCAGTACTTC	CASSFPRQGLAGGRRETQYF
NA	TRBV28	TRBD1	TRBJ1-2	14	TGTGCCAGCAGTTCGGGGGGGACAGCTTATGGCTACACCTTC	CASSSGGTAYGYTF
NA	TRBV18	NA	TRBJ2-1	13	TGTGCCAGCTCACCTTCTCCCTACAATGAGCAGTTCTTC	CASSPSPYNEQFF
NA	TRBV2	NA	TRBJ2-1	14	TGTGCCAGCAGTGAGACTTGGACGGACAATGAGCAGTTCTTC	CASSETWTDNEQFF
NA	TRBV4-3	NA	TRBJ2-2	13	TGCGCCAGCAGCCGGAGTCGGACAATTGAGCTGTTTTTT	CASSRSRTIELFF
few	TRBV30	NA	TRBJ1-5	13	TGTGCCTGGAGTGTACAGGGCAATCAGCCCCAGCATTTT	CAWSVQGNQPQHF
NA	TRBV5-6	TRBD1	TRBJ1-4	15	TGTGCCAGCAGCTTGGTGGGGACAGGGAATGAAAAACTGTTTTTT	CASSLVGTGNEKLFF
few	TRBV15	NA	TRBJ2-2	15	TGTGCCACCAGCAGAGATGTGGGTAGCGCCGGGGAGCTGTTTTTT	CATSRDVGSAGELFF
NA	TRBV5-1	TRBD1	TRBJ2-7	14	TGCGCCAGCAGCTTGGGGGACAGGGTCTACGAGCAGTACTTC	CASSLGDRVYEQYF
few	TRBV2	NA	TRBJ1-5	15	TGTGCCAGCAGTAAACAGGGTCCCTTGGGTCAGCCCCAGCATTTT	CASSKQGPLGQPQHF
NA	TRBV5-8	NA	TRBJ2-3	14	TGTGCCAGCAGCTTGTCAGGGCCCCTAGATACGCAGTATTTT	CASSLSGPLDTQYF
few	TRBV11-2	TRBD2	TRBJ2-2	18	TGTGCCAGCAGCCTCAGACTAGCGGGAGGTTCGGACACCGGGGAGCTGTTTTTT	CASSLRLAGGSDTGELFF
NA	TRBV29-1	NA	TRBJ1-5	15	TGCAGCGTCCGGGACACGGCTTATAGCAATCAGCCCCAGCATTTT	CSVRDTAYSNQPQHF
NA	TRBV28	NA	TRBJ1-1	15	TGTGCCAGCAGTTTCGCAGGGAGACCGAACACTGAAGCTTTCTTT	CASSFAGRPNTEAFF
NA	TRBV7-8	NA	TRBJ2-7	14	TGTGCCAGCAGCGGAAGCGGACAGTCCTACGAGCAGTACTTC	CASSGSGQSYEQYF
NA	TRBV7-8	NA	TRBJ2-7	14	TGTGCCAGCAGTTACCTCGGGGGTAACTACGAGCAGTACTTC	CASSYLGGNYEQYF
NA	TRBV6-7	NA	TRBJ1-5	13	TGTGCCAGCAGACGACAGGTGGGCCAGCCCCAGCATTTT	CASRRQVGQPQHF
NA	TRBV18	NA	TRBJ2-7	12	TGTGCCAGCTCACCATTTACTGGCGAGCAGTACTTC	CASSPFTGEQYF
NA	TRBV19	NA	TRBJ1-2	13	TGTGCCAGTAGTAAGGGGACAAGCGGCGGCTACACCTTC	CASSKGTSGGYTF
few	TRBV18	NA	TRBJ1-5	13	TGTGCCAGCTCACCAGGTAGCAATCAGCCCCAGCATTTT	CASSPGSNQPQHF
NA	TRBV27	NA	TRBJ2-3	13	TGTGCCAGCGGCCGTCACCGACCGGATACGCAGTATTTT	CASGRHRPDTQYF
NA	TRBV6-5	NA	TRBJ2-5	10	TGTGCCATCCAGACGCGGACCCAGTACTTC	CAIQTRTQYF
NA	TRBV2	NA	TRBJ1-2	13	TGTGCCAGCGGGTGGGAGGGTAACTATGGCTACACCTTC	CASGWEGNYGYTF
NA	TRBV2	NA	TRBJ1-2	14	TGTGCCAGCAGTGGGTTCTCAGGGTTCGATGGCTACACCTTC	CASSGFSGFDGYTF
NA	TRBV5-4	NA	TRBJ2-7	14	TGTGCCAGCAGCATGCCGGGGCCCACGGGGGAGCAGTACTTC	CASSMPGPTGEQYF
few	TRBV6-1	NA	TRBJ2-2	15	TGTGCCAGCAGGTACAGGGGAGGGGGCACCGGGGAGCTGTTTTTT	CASRYRGGGTGELFF
few	TRBV5-1	TRBD1	TRBJ1-1	15	TGCGCCAGCAGCGTTCAGGGGGCGCCGGCCACTGAAGCTTTCTTT	CASSVQGAPATEAFF
NA	TRBV5-1	TRBD1	TRBJ2-3	15	TGCGCCAGCAGCTTGGGGACAGGGTGGGGAGATACGCAGTATTTT	CASSLGTGWGDTQYF
NA	TRBV2	NA	TRBJ2-7	14	TGTGCCAGCAGCGATGCTAGACCACCCTACGAGCAGTACTTC	CASSDARPPYEQYF
NA	TRBV11-3	NA	TRBJ2-7	15	TGTGCCAGCATCCTTAAGAGGGACTTGGCCTACGAGCAGTACTTC	CASILKRDLAYEQYF